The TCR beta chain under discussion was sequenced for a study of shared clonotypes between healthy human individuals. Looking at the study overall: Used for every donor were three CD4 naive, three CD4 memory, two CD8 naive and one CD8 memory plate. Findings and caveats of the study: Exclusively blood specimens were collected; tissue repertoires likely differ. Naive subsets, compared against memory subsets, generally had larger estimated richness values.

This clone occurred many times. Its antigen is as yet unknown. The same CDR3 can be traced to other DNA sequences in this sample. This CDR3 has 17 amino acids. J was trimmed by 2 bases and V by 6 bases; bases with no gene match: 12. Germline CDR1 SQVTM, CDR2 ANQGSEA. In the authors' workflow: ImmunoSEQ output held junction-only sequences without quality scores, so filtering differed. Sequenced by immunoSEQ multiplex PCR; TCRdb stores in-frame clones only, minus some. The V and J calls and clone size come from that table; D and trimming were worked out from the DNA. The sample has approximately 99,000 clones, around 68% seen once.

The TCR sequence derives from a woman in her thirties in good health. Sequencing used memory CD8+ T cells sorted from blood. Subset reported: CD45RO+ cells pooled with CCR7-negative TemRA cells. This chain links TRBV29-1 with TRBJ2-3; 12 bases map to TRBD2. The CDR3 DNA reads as TGCAGCGTCTCAGGGACTAGCGGGCGCCCTCTCACAGATACGCAGTATTTT. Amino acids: CSVSGTSGRPLTDTQYF.